The rows below give T cell receptor beta chains drawn from one sample of a study of graft-versus-host responses after intestinal transplantation. These receptors lack a known antigen. Clones were read by immunoSEQ multiplex PCR, and TCRdb kept only the in-frame ones, dropping some. The sample contains about 81,000 clones, 85% to 90% of which appear only once. Sequenced here: unstimulated CD4+ T cells sorted from spleen or lymph node cells, sampled before intestinal transplant. The source of these receptors is a human donor who received an intestinal transplant. The CDR3 runs from the conserved cysteine through the conserved F or W. The order of the fields is CDR3 protein, D gene, J gene, V gene. The D gene is left open where the match is weak.

CATSQLRGTGELFF,-,TRBJ2-2,TRBV15
CASSQLPLPGELFF,-,TRBJ2-2,TRBV6-5
CASSLQGTNEKLFF,-,TRBJ1-4,TRBV5-1
CASSPFLAGHHYEQYF,TRBD2,TRBJ2-7,TRBV27
CASTSGGAIHGYTF,TRBD1,TRBJ1-2,TRBV6-1
CAWRGTGTQPQHF,TRBD1,TRBJ1-5,TRBV30
CASSAALTEAFF,-,TRBJ1-1,TRBV19
CASGSHSGGPPDTQYF,TRBD2,TRBJ2-3,TRBV25-1
CASRGLSNQPQHF,-,TRBJ1-5,TRBV6-1
CASSPPFNTGELFF,-,TRBJ2-2,TRBV28
CASNARTGNYEQYF,-,-,TRBV2
CASSQVGGDRGPEQFF,TRBD1,TRBJ2-1,TRBV4-2
CASSIQGENTEAFF,TRBD1,TRBJ1-1,TRBV19
CASSYSRTDRTGELFF,-,TRBJ2-2,TRBV6-5
CASSGTPSYEQYF,-,TRBJ2-7,TRBV5-1
CASSTDRVGNRQPQHF,TRBD1,TRBJ1-5,TRBV19
CSVNKTSGGNTGELFF,TRBD2,TRBJ2-2,TRBV29-1
CASSRGLQETQYF,-,TRBJ2-5,TRBV6-1
CASSLGPPTSGGFYEQYF,TRBD2,TRBJ2-7,TRBV5-1
CASSLKNGGNSPLHF,-,TRBJ1-6,TRBV5-1
CASSWTGPDSPLHF,TRBD1,TRBJ1-6,TRBV6-5
CATSRGGRGQETQYF,-,TRBJ2-5,TRBV15
CASSQLRGRASGDYEQYF,TRBD2,TRBJ2-7,TRBV4-1
CATSSKPGLGSYEQYF,-,TRBJ2-7,TRBV15
CASSLVGGANTGELFF,-,TRBJ2-2,TRBV7-2
CASSLSRYRGELFF,-,TRBJ2-2,TRBV11-1
CAWSGQGPETQYF,TRBD1,TRBJ2-5,TRBV30
CASRVSVLDEKLFF,-,TRBJ1-4,TRBV5-1
CSVEDLDRAGGYTF,TRBD1,TRBJ1-2,TRBV29-1
CASSVGRNTEAFF,-,TRBJ1-1,TRBV9
CALLAGGTSSYNEQFF,TRBD2,TRBJ2-1,TRBV5-8
CASSFRGGYTF,-,TRBJ1-2,TRBV28
CASSEAGGRSGELFF,-,TRBJ2-2,TRBV6-1
CASSLSGTEYNEQFF,TRBD1,TRBJ2-1,TRBV6-1
CASSLQGGETQYF,-,TRBJ2-5,TRBV6-1
CASSLENRGGGGFNQPQHF,-,TRBJ1-5,TRBV28
CASSLAGQTTDTQYF,-,TRBJ2-3,TRBV5-1
CASSVGTGGTNTQYF,TRBD1,TRBJ2-5,TRBV6-6
CASSLGQEQYF,-,TRBJ2-7,TRBV5-1
CASSGTGRYEQYF,TRBD1,TRBJ2-7,TRBV5-1
CASRLEEGARWGYTF,TRBD1,TRBJ1-2,TRBV5-1
CASSTRQGVVLDYGYTF,TRBD1,TRBJ1-2,TRBV19
CASSLSRGEGTEAFF,-,TRBJ1-1,TRBV27
CASSSYGGSSYNEQFF,TRBD2,TRBJ2-1,TRBV27
CASGEIRGYNEKLFF,-,TRBJ1-4,TRBV6-1